The T cell receptor beta chain described here comes from a study of human T cells and chemical hapten exposure. The overall study: For the roughly 23-week duration of the study, patients were given weekly doses of diphenylcyclopropenone on the scalp.

Time point specified: patch test 3, about 24 weeks after DPC sensitization. Treatment described: therapeutic diphenylcyclopropenone sensitization with weekly scalp DPC. This clonotype has more than one count but fewer than ten. Each CDR3 protein is one row after TCRdb ran MiXCR on the RACE reads. In the table there are more than 150,000 distinct CDR3 sequences, 24% of which are singletons. Sequenced here: whole blood, sampled in connection with sensitization to the hapten diphenylcyclopropenone (DPC). The receptor comes from a woman aged 40-49 years with alopecia areata. Some clones in this sample may be carry-over from other donors' samples.

The CDR3 reads CSAQTGNQPQHF. The CDR3, as DNA: TGCAGTGCCCAAACGGGCAATCAGCCCCAGCATTTT. V and J are TRBV20-1 and TRBJ1-5; D unclear. CDR3 length: 12 residues. The germline V gene has CDR1 DFQATT and CDR2 SNEGSKA (reference sequence). The V end lost 6 bases, the J end lost 2 bases, and 8 bases lay between the germline ends.